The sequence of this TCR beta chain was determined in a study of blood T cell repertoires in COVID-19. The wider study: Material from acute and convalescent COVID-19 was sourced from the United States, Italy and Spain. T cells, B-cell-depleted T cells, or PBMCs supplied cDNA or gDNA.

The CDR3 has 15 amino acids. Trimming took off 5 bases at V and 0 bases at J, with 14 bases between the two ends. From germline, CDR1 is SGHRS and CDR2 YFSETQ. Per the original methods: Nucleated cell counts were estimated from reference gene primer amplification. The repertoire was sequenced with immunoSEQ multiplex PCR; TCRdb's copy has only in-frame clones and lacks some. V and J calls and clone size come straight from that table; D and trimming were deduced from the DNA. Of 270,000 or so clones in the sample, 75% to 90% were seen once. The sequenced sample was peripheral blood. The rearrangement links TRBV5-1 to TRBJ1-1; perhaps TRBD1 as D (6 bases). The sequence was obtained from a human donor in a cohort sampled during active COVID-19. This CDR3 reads CASSFGRGVNTEAFF. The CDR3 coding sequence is TGCGCCAGCAGTTTCGGGAGGGGGGTGAACACTGAAGCTTTCTTT.